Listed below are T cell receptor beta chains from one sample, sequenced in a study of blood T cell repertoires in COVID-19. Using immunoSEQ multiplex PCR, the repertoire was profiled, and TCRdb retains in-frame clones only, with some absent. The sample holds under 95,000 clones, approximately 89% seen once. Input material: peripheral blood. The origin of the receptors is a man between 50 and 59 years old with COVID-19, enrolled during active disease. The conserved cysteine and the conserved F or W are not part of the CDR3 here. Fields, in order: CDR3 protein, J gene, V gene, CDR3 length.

ASSLQEYTEAF TRBJ1-1 TRBV5-6 11
ASSRQAVGYT TRBJ1-2 TRBV5-6 10
ASSDRLEGAQY TRBJ2-5 TRBV25-1 11
ASSISRTGNTGELF TRBJ2-2 TRBV19 14
ASTHADRRQFNYGYT TRBJ1-2 TRBV19 15
SVDLAGIYNEQF TRBJ2-1 TRBV29-1 12
ASRDRGSNQPQH TRBJ1-5 TRBV2 12
ASSLLPGQGKEKLF TRBJ1-4 TRBV5-1 14
ASSPRDKNTEAF TRBJ1-1 TRBV18 12
ASSYVPGGQNDEQY TRBJ2-7 TRBV27 14
ASSYDFSSYNEQF TRBJ2-1 TRBV7-3 13
ASSQERDSRDTQY TRBJ2-3 TRBV4-2 13
AISDQGGRGEQF TRBJ2-1 TRBV10-3 12
ASSQDRVQPQH TRBJ1-5 TRBV14 11
ASDPRQGRGYGYT TRBJ1-2 TRBV28 13
ASSYGGRGYEQY TRBJ2-7 TRBV6-2/TRBV6-3 12
ASSLGQGAAEAF TRBJ1-1 TRBV3-1/TRBV3-2 12
ASSLDTSTGELF TRBJ2-2 TRBV5-1 12
ASSPDRGPPF TRBJ2-1 TRBV7-8 10
ASRSPAGASGSHGTGELF TRBJ2-2 TRBV19 18
ASAGGTVETQY TRBJ2-5 TRBV11-2 11
ASSSPSGLAGGQETQY TRBJ2-5 TRBV5-4 16
ASSYKGYGYT TRBJ1-2 TRBV6-6 10
ASSAPRTGDTQY TRBJ2-3 TRBV5-4 12
ASSHGGVNEQF TRBJ2-1 TRBV2 11
AGSQGSNTIY TRBJ1-3 TRBV30 10
ASSRELDTEAF TRBJ1-1 TRBV5-1 11
SAGQGGGGYT TRBJ1-2 TRBV29-1 10
AIKRDTLETQY TRBJ2-5 TRBV10-3 11
ASSLAHSGSGNTIY TRBJ1-3 TRBV5-6 14
ASSYLREAGELF TRBJ2-2 TRBV6-2/TRBV6-3 12
ASSLAAGTDTQY TRBJ2-3 TRBV5-8 12
ASSVVLGTGTEAF TRBJ1-1 TRBV9 13
ASNIAGGDEQF TRBJ2-1 TRBV4-1 11
AWSVNRLYEQY TRBJ2-7 TRBV30 11
ASSAEGDRRETQY TRBJ2-5 TRBV5-1 13
ASSQDPVPDEQY TRBJ2-7 TRBV14 12
ASLGQTLSMDTQY TRBJ2-3 TRBV28 13
ASSSPGPYEQY TRBJ2-7 TRBV6-2/TRBV6-3 11
ASRTGSSYNEQF TRBJ2-1 TRBV10-1 12
ASSIRVASGRAYNEQF TRBJ2-1 TRBV19 16
ASSPRGMNTEAF TRBJ1-1 TRBV3-1/TRBV3-2 12
ASSQVSGTTYNEQF TRBJ2-1 TRBV4-2 14
ASSTYGQETQY TRBJ2-5 TRBV19 11
ARSLGEREVYEQY TRBJ2-7 TRBV5-3 13
ASSPTSDGTDTQY TRBJ2-3 TRBV4-1 13
ASRPGTTPYNEQF TRBJ2-1 TRBV7-9 13
ASSLNRGTPNYGYT TRBJ1-2 TRBV18 14
SVEKQGYNEQF TRBJ2-1 TRBV29-1 11
ASSQGSGWWYNEQF TRBJ2-1 TRBV3-1/TRBV3-2 14
ASSVSGQETQY TRBJ2-5 TRBV4-1 11
ASSFRDSKETQY TRBJ2-5 TRBV5-1 12